These T cell receptor beta chains were read from a single sample in a study of human T cells and chemical hapten exposure. Using its own MiXCR run on the RACE reads, TCRdb lists one record per CDR3 protein. The sample includes approximately 71,000 distinct CDR3 sequences, roughly 9.2% of them seen just once. Material: whole blood, obtained in connection with sensitization to the hapten diphenylcyclopropenone (DPC). The receptors were gathered from a woman in her thirties or forties with alopecia areata. Some clones in this sample may be carry-over from other donors' samples. CDR3s include the opening cysteine and the closing phenylalanine or tryptophan. Each record gives: clone size, V gene, J gene, D gene, CDR3 protein, CDR3 DNA. The D gene is left open where the match is weak. Clone sizes are given selectively: once, few, many, or a class where the clone is expanded.

size: many; V: TRBV11-2; J: TRBJ1-6; D: .; CDR3: CASSLGSPGRYNSPLHF; DNA: TGTGCCAGCAGCTTAGGGTCCCCTGGCCGATATAATTCACCCCTCCACTTT
size: .; V: TRBV7-3; J: TRBJ1-1; D: .; CDR3: CASSVTGNTEAFF; DNA: TGTGCCAGCAGCGTGACAGGGAACACTGAAGCTTTCTTT
size: .; V: TRBV27; J: TRBJ1-4; D: .; CDR3: CASRDRRTDTTNEKLFF; DNA: TGTGCCAGCAGAGACCGACGGACAGACACAACTAATGAAAAACTGTTTTTT
size: many; V: TRBV7-2; J: TRBJ2-3; D: TRBD2; CDR3: CASSLISGDTDTQYF; DNA: TGTGCCAGCAGCTTGATTAGCGGGGACACAGATACGCAGTATTTT
size: few; V: TRBV6-2/TRBV6-3; J: TRBJ2-7; D: .; CDR3: CASSYSGDSNFYEQYF; DNA: TGTGCCAGCAGTTACTCAGGAGACTCCAACTTCTACGAGCAGTACTTC
size: few; V: TRBV28; J: TRBJ1-4; D: .; CDR3: CASSLFGFGDEKLFF; DNA: TGTGCCAGCAGTTTATTCGGGTTTGGGGATGAAAAACTGTTTTTT
size: many; V: TRBV12-3/TRBV12-4; J: TRBJ2-7; D: .; CDR3: CASSPFAGSYEQYF; DNA: TGTGCCAGCAGTCCTTTCGCGGGTTCCTACGAGCAGTACTTC
size: many; V: TRBV4-1; J: TRBJ1-4; D: .; CDR3: CASSQGPQAPGEKLFF; DNA: TGCGCCAGCAGCCAAGGCCCCCAAGCCCCAGGGGAAAAACTGTTTTTT
size: many; V: TRBV6-5; J: TRBJ2-2; D: TRBD1; CDR3: CASRSPPGQGSTGELFF; DNA: TGTGCCAGCAGGTCTCCTCCGGGACAGGGGTCCACCGGGGAGCTGTTTTTT
size: .; V: TRBV30; J: TRBJ2-3; D: TRBD2; CDR3: CAWSVRVGGLAESTDTQYF; DNA: TGTGCCTGGAGTGTACGAGTCGGGGGACTAGCGGAAAGCACAGATACGCAGTATTTT
size: many; V: TRBV6-1; J: TRBJ1-3; D: .; CDR3: CASLTSGNTIYF; DNA: TGTGCCAGCCTCACCTCTGGAAACACCATATATTTT
size: many; V: TRBV12-3/TRBV12-4; J: TRBJ1-5; D: .; CDR3: CASSHGVGQPQHF; DNA: TGTGCCAGCAGTCACGGGGTCGGACAGCCCCAGCATTTT
size: many; V: TRBV7-9; J: TRBJ1-1; D: .; CDR3: CASSLFPQANTEAFF; DNA: TGTGCCAGCAGCTTATTTCCACAGGCTAACACTGAAGCTTTCTTT
size: few; V: TRBV28; J: TRBJ1-5; D: .; CDR3: CASSISKQPQHF; DNA: TGTGCCAGCAGTATTTCAAAACAGCCCCAGCATTTT
size: few; V: TRBV11-2; J: TRBJ2-4; D: .; CDR3: CASSFQHGGDIQYF; DNA: TGTGCCAGCAGCTTTCAACACGGGGGCGACATTCAGTACTTC
size: many; V: TRBV3-1; J: TRBJ1-5; D: .; CDR3: CASSQDRNSNQPQHF; DNA: TGTGCCAGCAGCCAAGATCGGAATAGCAATCAGCCCCAGCATTTT
size: many; V: TRBV6-5; J: TRBJ2-7; D: .; CDR3: CASSYSTAIDEQYF; DNA: TGTGCCAGCAGTTACTCTACGGCAATTGACGAGCAGTACTTC
size: many; V: TRBV18; J: TRBJ1-1; D: .; CDR3: CASSPAGSGYTEAFF; DNA: TGTGCCAGCTCACCGGCAGGGTCAGGATACACTGAAGCTTTCTTT
size: .; V: TRBV4-1; J: TRBJ2-7; D: .; CDR3: CASSQDPGRSDSYEQYF; DNA: TGCGCCAGCAGCCAAGACCCCGGACGATCCGACTCCTACGAGCAGTACTTC
size: .; V: TRBV12-3/TRBV12-4; J: TRBJ1-2; D: .; CDR3: CASSLRQSLGYTF; DNA: TGTGCCAGCAGTTTACGGCAGTCCCTAGGCTACACCTTC
size: .; V: TRBV6-2/TRBV6-3; J: TRBJ1-2; D: .; CDR3: CASSYSFGQHYGYTF; DNA: TGTGCCAGCAGTTACTCTTTTGGACAGCACTATGGCTACACCTTC
size: many; V: TRBV11-1; J: TRBJ2-1; D: TRBD1; CDR3: CASSHLSGQVYNEQFF; DNA: TGTGCCAGCAGTCACCTTTCCGGACAGGTCTACAATGAGCAGTTCTTC
size: .; V: TRBV18; J: TRBJ1-4; D: .; CDR3: CASSPPWQGDEKLFF; DNA: TGTGCCAGCTCACCACCGTGGCAGGGCGATGAAAAACTGTTTTTT
size: many; V: TRBV5-1; J: TRBJ2-3; D: .; CDR3: CASSLVPDFTDTQYF; DNA: TGCGCCAGCAGCTTGGTCCCGGATTTCACAGATACGCAGTATTTT
size: many; V: TRBV28; J: TRBJ1-3; D: TRBD1; CDR3: CASSYPGTVSGNTIYF; DNA: TGTGCCAGCAGTTACCCCGGGACAGTCTCTGGAAACACCATATATTTT
size: many; V: TRBV7-9; J: TRBJ2-3; D: .; CDR3: CASSLGNGVFTDTQYF; DNA: TGTGCCAGCAGCTTAGGGAACGGGGTCTTCACAGATACGCAGTATTTT
size: few; V: TRBV6-2/TRBV6-3; J: TRBJ2-1; D: TRBD2; CDR3: CASSYPWGGENNEQFF; DNA: TGTGCCAGCAGTTATCCTTGGGGGGGGGAAAACAATGAGCAGTTCTTC
size: many; V: TRBV20-1; J: TRBJ2-1; D: .; CDR3: CSARGHIGNEQFF; DNA: TGCAGTGCTAGGGGGCACATCGGGAATGAGCAGTTCTTC
size: .; V: TRBV5-1; J: TRBJ2-7; D: TRBD2; CDR3: CASSLGSGGTHEQYF; DNA: TGCGCCAGCAGCTTGGGGAGCGGGGGCACCCACGAGCAGTACTTC
size: .; V: TRBV14; J: TRBJ2-5; D: .; CDR3: CASSQVRVGLQETQYF; DNA: TGTGCCAGCAGCCAAGTAAGGGTTGGCCTCCAAGAGACCCAGTACTTC
size: .; V: TRBV6-5; J: TRBJ2-1; D: .; CDR3: CASRTGPYNEQFF; DNA: TGTGCCAGCAGAACAGGGCCCTACAATGAGCAGTTCTTC
size: .; V: TRBV6-6; J: TRBJ1-2; D: .; CDR3: CASRDRPSLYGYTF; DNA: TGTGCCAGCAGGGACAGACCCTCACTTTATGGCTACACCTTC
size: few; V: TRBV5-1; J: TRBJ1-1; D: .; CDR3: CASSLGGPEAFF; DNA: TGCGCCAGCAGCTTGGGAGGGCCCGAAGCTTTCTTT
size: few; V: TRBV2; J: TRBJ2-1; D: .; CDR3: CASRERAAEGYEQFF; DNA: TGTGCCAGCAGGGAACGCGCGGCAGAGGGCTATGAGCAGTTCTTC
size: many; V: TRBV18; J: TRBJ2-2; D: .; CDR3: CASSPRGGELFF; DNA: TGTGCCAGCTCACCTCGTGGCGGGGAGCTGTTTTTT
size: few; V: TRBV24-1; J: TRBJ2-1; D: .; CDR3: CATSDLSAGEGRNEQFF; DNA: TGTGCCACCAGTGATTTGTCGGCAGGGGAAGGCAGAAATGAGCAGTTCTTC
size: many; V: TRBV21-1; J: TRBJ1-2; D: .; CDR3: CASTSRASNYGYTF; DNA: TGTGCCAGCACCAGCAGGGCTTCTAACTATGGCTACACCTTC
size: .; V: TRBV7-2; J: TRBJ2-3; D: TRBD2; CDR3: CASSRGGDTQYF; DNA: TGTGCCAGCAGCCGGGGGGGTGATACGCAGTATTTT
size: many; V: TRBV20-1; J: TRBJ2-7; D: .; CDR3: CSARPQLTVTYEQYF; DNA: TGCAGTGCTCGTCCTCAACTGACAGTCACCTACGAGCAGTACTTC
size: few; V: TRBV7-2; J: TRBJ2-3; D: TRBD1; CDR3: CASSSGQGVDTQYF; DNA: TGTGCCAGCAGCTCGGGACAGGGGGTAGATACGCAGTATTTT
size: many; V: TRBV4-3; J: TRBJ2-3; D: .; CDR3: CASSPTSYSTDTQYF; DNA: TGCGCCAGCAGCCCTACTTCGTATAGCACCGATACGCAGTATTTT
size: few; V: TRBV6-2/TRBV6-3; J: TRBJ1-4; D: .; CDR3: CASSYSTEDNEKLFF; DNA: TGTGCCAGCAGTTACTCGACGGAGGATAATGAAAAACTGTTTTTT